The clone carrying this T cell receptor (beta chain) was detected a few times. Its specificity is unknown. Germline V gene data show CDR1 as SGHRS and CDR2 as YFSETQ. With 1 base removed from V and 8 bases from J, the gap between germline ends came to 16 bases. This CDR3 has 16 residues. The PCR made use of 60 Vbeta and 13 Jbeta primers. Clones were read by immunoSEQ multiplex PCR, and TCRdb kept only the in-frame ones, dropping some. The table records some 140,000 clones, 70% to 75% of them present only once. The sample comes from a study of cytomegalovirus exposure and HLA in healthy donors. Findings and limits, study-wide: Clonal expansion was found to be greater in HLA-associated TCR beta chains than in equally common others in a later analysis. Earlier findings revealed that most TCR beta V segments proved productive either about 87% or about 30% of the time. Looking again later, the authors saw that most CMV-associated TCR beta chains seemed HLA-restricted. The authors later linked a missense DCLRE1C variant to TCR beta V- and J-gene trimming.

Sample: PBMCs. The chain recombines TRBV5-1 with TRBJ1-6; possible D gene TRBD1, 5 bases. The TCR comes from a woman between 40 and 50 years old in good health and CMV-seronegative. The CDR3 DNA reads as TGCGCCAGCAGCTTGCTGACCTCGGGGGTGGATTCACCCCTCCACTTT. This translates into CASSLLTSGVDSPLHF.